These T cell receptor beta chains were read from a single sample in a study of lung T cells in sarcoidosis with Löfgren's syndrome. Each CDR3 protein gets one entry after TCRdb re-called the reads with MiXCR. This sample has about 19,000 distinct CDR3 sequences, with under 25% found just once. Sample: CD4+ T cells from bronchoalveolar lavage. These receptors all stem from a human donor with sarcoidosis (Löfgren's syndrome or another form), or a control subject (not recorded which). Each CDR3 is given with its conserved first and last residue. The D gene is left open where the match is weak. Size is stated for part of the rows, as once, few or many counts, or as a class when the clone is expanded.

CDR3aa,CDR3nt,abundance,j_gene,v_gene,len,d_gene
CASSSQGLPSYNEQFF,TGTGCCAGCAGTTCCCAGGGGCTCCCCTCCTACAATGAGCAGTTCTTC,few,TRBJ2-1,TRBV28,16,.
CASSSGFRGDTQYF,TGTGCCAGCAGCTCAGGGTTCCGGGGCGATACGCAGTATTTT,many,TRBJ2-3,TRBV3-1,14,.
CASSAMTGTYEQYF,TGCGCCAGCAGCGCCATGACAGGGACCTACGAGCAGTACTTC,few,TRBJ2-7,TRBV4-3,14,TRBD1
CASSLTGVNTEAFF,TGTGCCAGCAGCTTGACAGGGGTGAACACTGAAGCTTTCTTT,many,TRBJ1-1,TRBV7-8,14,TRBD1
CASSLTGEQFF,TGTGCCAGCAGCCTTACGGGGGAGCAGTTCTTC,few,TRBJ2-1,TRBV3-1,11,.
CASSQQGTYEQYF,TGTGCCAGCAGTCAACAGGGTACCTACGAGCAGTACTTC,many,TRBJ2-7,TRBV12-3/TRBV12-4,13,.
CASSQVTGAAYEQYF,TGTGCCAGCAGCCAAGTTACGGGGGCAGCCTACGAGCAGTACTTC,many,TRBJ2-7,TRBV4-2,15,.
CASSLDRGRGETQYF,TGCGCCAGCAGCTTGGACAGGGGGCGAGGAGAGACCCAGTACTTC,many,TRBJ2-5,TRBV5-1,15,TRBD1
CASSLKVGYTF,TGTGCCAGCAGCTTAAAGGTTGGCTACACCTTC,many,TRBJ1-2,TRBV7-2,11,.
CASSYPRGPQETQYF,TGCGCCAGCAGTTACCCAAGGGGGCCACAAGAGACCCAGTACTTC,many,TRBJ2-5,TRBV5-1,15,TRBD1
CASRRAETQYF,TGTGCCAGCCGTAGGGCAGAGACCCAGTACTTC,medium-sized,TRBJ2-5,TRBV6-1,11,.
CATSDLVSRNTDTQYF,TGTGCCACCAGTGATTTAGTTTCGAGAAACACAGATACGCAGTATTTT,many,TRBJ2-3,TRBV24-1,16,.
CASSSSRGDGYTF,TGTGCCAGCAGCTCCTCCAGGGGAGACGGCTACACCTTC,many,TRBJ1-2,TRBV12-3/TRBV12-4,13,.
CAISESRDRETQYF,TGTGCCATCAGTGAGTCAAGGGACCGAGAGACCCAGTACTTC,few,TRBJ2-5,TRBV10-3,14,.
CSGMEGNGYTF,TGCAGCGGGATGGAGGGCAATGGCTACACCTTC,.,TRBJ1-2,TRBV29-1,11,.
CASSWGNNEQFF,TGTGCCAGCAGCTGGGGGAACAATGAGCAGTTCTTC,many,TRBJ2-1,TRBV7-9,12,.
CASSQSAWGSNEQFF,TGTGCCAGCTCACAAAGTGCATGGGGTTCCAATGAGCAGTTCTTC,few,TRBJ2-1,TRBV18,15,.
CASSIQWTSNEQFF,TGTGCCAGTAGTATTCAGTGGACTTCCAATGAGCAGTTCTTC,.,TRBJ2-1,TRBV19,14,.
CASKAGPYEQYF,TGTGCCAGTAAGGCAGGCCCCTACGAGCAGTACTTC,many,TRBJ2-7,TRBV19,12,.
CASSQEGNKETQYF,TGTGCCAGCAGCCAAGAAGGAAATAAAGAGACCCAGTACTTC,few,TRBJ2-5,TRBV4-2,14,.
CASSPPRGYGYTF,TGTGCCAGCTCACCACCCAGGGGCTATGGCTACACCTTC,many,TRBJ1-2,TRBV18,13,.
CASSKGQGYYYGYTF,TGTGCCAGCAGCAAGGGACAGGGGTATTACTATGGCTACACCTTC,many,TRBJ1-2,TRBV11-2,15,TRBD1
CSARDAQGAGQPQHF,TGCAGTGCTAGAGACGCCCAGGGGGCGGGGCAGCCCCAGCATTTT,many,TRBJ1-5,TRBV20-1,15,TRBD1
CASNLGAPTDTQYF,TGTGCCAGCAACTTAGGGGCACCCACAGATACGCAGTATTTT,few,TRBJ2-3,TRBV11-2,14,.
CASSLGYGYTF,TGTGCCAGCAGTTTGGGCTATGGCTACACCTTC,.,TRBJ1-2,TRBV12-3/TRBV12-4,11,.
CASSSTPTGGRGYTF,TGTGCCAGCAGTTCGACACCAACAGGGGGCCGTGGCTACACCTTC,.,TRBJ1-2,TRBV12-3/TRBV12-4,15,TRBD1
CASSYSRQGGEQYF,TGTGCCAGCAGTTACTCGCGGCAGGGGGGTGAGCAGTACTTC,medium-sized,TRBJ2-7,TRBV6-6,14,.
CASSAPSGREYF,TGTGCCAGCAGTGCTCCTAGCGGGAGGGAGTATTTT,many,TRBJ2-3,TRBV2,12,TRBD2
CASSQAGMNTEAFF,TGTGCCAGCAGCCAGGCAGGGATGAACACTGAAGCTTTCTTT,medium-sized,TRBJ1-1,TRBV7-2,14,.
CSVVSVNTEAFF,TGCAGCGTTGTATCAGTGAACACTGAAGCTTTCTTT,few,TRBJ1-1,TRBV29-1,12,.
CASSVDPSGEQFF,TGTGCCAGCAGCGTAGACCCGTCGGGCGAGCAGTTCTTC,few,TRBJ2-1,TRBV9,13,.
CASSLYAGAYSNQPQHF,TGTGCCAGCAGCTTATACGCAGGCGCTTATAGCAATCAGCCCCAGCATTTT,many,TRBJ1-5,TRBV7-2,17,.
CSARTGLYYEQYF,TGCAGCGCCAGGACAGGGTTATACTACGAGCAGTACTTC,.,TRBJ2-7,TRBV29-1,13,TRBD1
CSVGDRGETQYF,TGCAGCGTTGGAGACAGGGGCGAGACCCAGTACTTC,many,TRBJ2-5,TRBV29-1,12,TRBD1
CASSRERLYNEQFF,TGTGCCAGCAGTCGGGAACGGCTATACAATGAGCAGTTCTTC,many,TRBJ2-1,TRBV7-2,14,.
CASSYFDRNTDTQYF,TGTGCCAGCAGTTATTTCGACAGAAACACAGATACGCAGTATTTT,medium-sized,TRBJ2-3,TRBV6-1,15,.
CASSLGRFYGYTF,TGCGCCAGCAGCTTGGGACGGTTCTATGGCTACACCTTC,.,TRBJ1-2,TRBV5-1,13,.
CASSLLVAGKGSHEQYF,TGTGCCAGCAGTTTATTGGTAGCGGGAAAGGGATCCCACGAGCAGTACTTC,medium-sized,TRBJ2-7,TRBV27,17,TRBD2
CASSYARRIYGYTF,TGTGCCAGCAGTTACGCCCGCAGGATCTATGGCTACACCTTC,medium-sized,TRBJ1-2,TRBV6-2/TRBV6-3,14,.
CASSLLEGLAGDNEQFF,TGTGCCAGCAGTTTATTAGAGGGACTAGCGGGCGACAATGAGCAGTTCTTC,many,TRBJ2-1,TRBV28,17,TRBD2
CASSRLSAAYEQYF,TGTGCCAGCAGCCGACTATCGGCGGCCTACGAGCAGTACTTC,.,TRBJ2-7,TRBV28,14,.
CASSLAGAAYGYTF,TGTGCCAGCAGCTTGGCCGGGGCAGCCTATGGCTACACCTTC,many,TRBJ1-2,TRBV5-4,14,.
CASSAASGSGGSYNEQFF,TGTGCCAGCAGTGCGGCTAGCGGGAGTGGTGGCTCCTACAATGAGCAGTTCTTC,many,TRBJ2-1,TRBV25-1,18,TRBD2
CASRDRGSRNQPQHF,TGTGCCAGCAGGGACAGGGGGTCTAGAAATCAGCCCCAGCATTTT,many,TRBJ1-5,TRBV12-3/TRBV12-4,15,TRBD1
CASSLGVRAGELFF,TGTGCCAGCAGCTTAGGTGTCCGGGCCGGGGAGCTGTTTTTT,few,TRBJ2-2,TRBV7-3,14,.
CSVLGTAYEQYF,TGCAGCGTACTAGGGACAGCCTACGAGCAGTACTTC,.,TRBJ2-7,TRBV29-1,12,TRBD1
CATSPGGRWETQYF,TGTGCCACCTCCCCGGGCGGGAGGTGGGAGACCCAGTACTTC,few,TRBJ2-5,TRBV19,14,TRBD2
CSVQTTGSRGYTF,TGCAGTGTCCAGACAACAGGGAGTCGGGGCTACACCTTC,many,TRBJ1-2,TRBV20-1,13,.
CASSPRAGPQEATEAFF,TGTGCCAGCTCACCCCGTGCAGGGCCCCAGGAGGCCACTGAAGCTTTCTTT,.,TRBJ1-1,TRBV18,17,.
CASSGPFLREQFF,TGTGCCAGCAGTGGGCCCTTCCTACGGGAGCAGTTCTTC,medium-sized,TRBJ2-1,TRBV2,13,.
CASSPQDRGDGYTF,TGTGCCAGCAGCCCCCAGGACAGGGGAGATGGCTACACCTTC,.,TRBJ1-2,TRBV3-1,14,TRBD1
CASSTRLAANTGELFF,TGTGCCAGCAGTACAAGACTAGCGGCGAACACCGGGGAGCTGTTTTTT,few,TRBJ2-2,TRBV12-3/TRBV12-4,16,TRBD2
CASSRSNQPQHF,TGTGCCAGCAGCCGATCGAATCAGCCCCAGCATTTT,many,TRBJ1-5,TRBV7-9,12,.
CSARGGTLQYF,TGCAGTGCTAGAGGCGGAACTCTGCAGTACTTC,medium-sized,TRBJ2-7,TRBV20-1,11,.
CASSTGYSHNEQFF,TGTGCCAGCAGTACGGGTTACTCCCACAATGAGCAGTTCTTC,.,TRBJ2-1,TRBV28,14,.
CASSRGGGNTEAFF,TGTGCCAGCAGCCGCGGAGGGGGGAACACTGAAGCTTTCTTT,medium-sized,TRBJ1-1,TRBV6-1,14,.
CASSVTSGGYYEQYF,TGTGCCAGCAGCGTGACTAGCGGAGGATACTACGAGCAGTACTTC,many,TRBJ2-7,TRBV7-2,15,TRBD2
CASSSDRQNTEAFF,TGTGCCAGCAGCTCGGACAGGCAGAACACTGAAGCTTTCTTT,many,TRBJ1-1,TRBV7-9,14,TRBD1
CATRGGGRVNSSYNEQFF,TGTGCCACCAGGGGTGGAGGCAGGGTTAATAGCTCCTACAATGAGCAGTTCTTC,few,TRBJ2-1,TRBV24-1,18,.
CASSLNTGDIQYF,TGCGCCAGCAGCTTGAATACGGGCGACATTCAGTACTTC,few,TRBJ2-4,TRBV5-1,13,.